This T cell receptor (beta chain) was sequenced for a study of molecular identifiers for immune sequencing clone quantification (dated by TCRdb to the late 2010s). With respect to the entire study: For a replicate experiment, RNA from roughly 18,000 or 92,000 naive CD8 T cells was divided into five aliquots, of which four were sequenced. The study was a methods study using CD8 T cells to benchmark molecular-identifier clustering-based TCR repertoire sequencing (MIDCIRS) and TCR RNA copy counting. The research as a whole found: Modeling gave about three recovered TCR RNA copies per cell versus 8 to 10 by digital PCR, implying roughly 29% capture efficiency. In CMV-specific effector cells, over 97% of molecules were held by clones above 20 RNA copies, whereas under 1% of molecules were held by such clones in naive cells. The naive libraries included spiked-in Jurkat TCR RNA (fewer than 11 copies' worth), and this Jurkat TCR RNA is not part of the donor repertoire. When barcode sub-clustering was omitted, TCR diversity was inflated by chimeric consensus sequences, with chimeras reaching as high as 47%. The sizes of highly expanded clones could end up underestimated when identical TCR molecules share a barcode. A single cell's worth of spiked-in Jurkat TCR RNA was reported detectable even among 850,000 to 1,000,000 naive CD8 T cells.

Preparation of the library involved PCR. The run used an Illumina HiSeq 4000. Bulk TCR libraries were prepared as previously described, using TCR primers listed in Table S5. Purification of total RNA was performed with the Qiagen AllPrep DNA/RNA kit. Before analysis, reads from multiple sequencing runs of one library were combined. In the paper's pipeline: Reads were retained only if an exact TCR constant sequence was present, and the retained reads were trimmed to 150 nt and grouped according to their 12-nt molecular barcodes. Reads in each barcode group were sub-clustered using a 15% Levenshtein threshold, and a quality-weighted consensus sequence was built for each RNA molecule. Non-functional sequences were excluded, and lower-count sequences lying one edit away from another sequence were also excluded. Based on fitting two negative binomial distributions, any barcode sub-cluster with under 20% of the maximum read count was discarded. The public sequencing data were trimmed at Q25 with fastp and processed into clonotypes with MiXCR by TCRdb, which kept only in-frame beta chains. Entries that share a CDR3 protein sequence are merged under the most common genes and DNA. TCRdb, not the original authors, processed these V and J calls. This sample gives about 320,000 distinct CDR3 sequences in total; 20% to 25% of them show up just once. About 0.79% of the sample lies in the top ten.

Libraries of naive CD8 T cells were generated from about 20,000 to 1,000,000 sorted cells, with 10%, 30% or 50% of the purified RNA used. Naive CD8 T cells were FACS-sorted as CD8+CD4-CCR7+CD45RA+ on a BD FACSAria II into RLT Plus buffer. Under 11 TCR copies' worth of Jurkat RNA were spiked into roughly 20,000-1,000,000 naive CD8 T cell samples to test detection sensitivity. Enrichment of CD8 T cells was performed with RosetteSep CD8+ T Cell Enrichment Cocktail and Ficoll-Paque, after which ACK red cell lysis was carried out. There are 15 amino acids in the CDR3, from cysteine to phenylalanine inclusive. The only DNA kept is the CDR3, 45 bases in frame from the first base. A distance of 13 bases separates the germline ends of V and J, which lose 1 base and 4 bases respectively. The germline V gene provides CDR1 SGHTA and CDR2 FQGNSA. This clonotype was recorded at least ten times. Its antigen remains undetermined. No qualities accompany the bases; no much larger clone lies one base away.

The receptor's source is a human donor in good health. Some libraries in this study had Jurkat cell RNA spiked in. What was sequenced was naive CD8+ T cells from blood, with Jurkat cell RNA spiked in. This specimen's cell subset or site label, interpreted: FACS-sorted CD8+CD4-CCR7+CD45RA+ naive T cells. The chain was built from TRBV7-2 and TRBJ1-2, with an unclear D gene assignment. The sequenced DNA is TGTGCCAGCAGCTTAGAACTCGGCAAGATCTATGGCTACACCTTC. Translation gives CASSLELGKIYGYTF.